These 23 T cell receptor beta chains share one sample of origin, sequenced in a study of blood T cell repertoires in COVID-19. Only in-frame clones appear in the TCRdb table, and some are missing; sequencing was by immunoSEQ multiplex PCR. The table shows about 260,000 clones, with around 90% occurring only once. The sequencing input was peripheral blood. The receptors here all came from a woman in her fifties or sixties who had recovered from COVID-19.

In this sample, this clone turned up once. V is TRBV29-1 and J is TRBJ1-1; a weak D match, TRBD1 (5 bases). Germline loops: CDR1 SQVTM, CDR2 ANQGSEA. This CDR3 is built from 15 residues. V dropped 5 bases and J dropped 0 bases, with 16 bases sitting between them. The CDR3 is CSVYPGGGMNTEAFF. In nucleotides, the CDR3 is TGCAGCGTTTACCCGGGGGGAGGGATGAACACTGAAGCTTTCTTT.

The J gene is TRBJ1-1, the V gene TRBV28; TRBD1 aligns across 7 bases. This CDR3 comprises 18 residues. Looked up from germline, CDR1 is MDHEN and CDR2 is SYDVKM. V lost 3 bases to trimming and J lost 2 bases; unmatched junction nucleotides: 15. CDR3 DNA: TGTGCCAGCAGTTTTACTCGGAGGGGGCCGCAGAGAAACACTGAAGCTTTCTTT. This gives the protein CASSFTRRGPQRNTEAFF.

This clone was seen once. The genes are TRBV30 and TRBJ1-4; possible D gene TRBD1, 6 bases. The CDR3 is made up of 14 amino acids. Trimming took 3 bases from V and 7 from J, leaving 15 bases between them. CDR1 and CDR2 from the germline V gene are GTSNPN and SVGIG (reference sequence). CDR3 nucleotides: TGTGCCTGGAGACTACAGGGAATTAGTGAAAAACTGTTTTTT. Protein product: CAWRLQGISEKLFF.

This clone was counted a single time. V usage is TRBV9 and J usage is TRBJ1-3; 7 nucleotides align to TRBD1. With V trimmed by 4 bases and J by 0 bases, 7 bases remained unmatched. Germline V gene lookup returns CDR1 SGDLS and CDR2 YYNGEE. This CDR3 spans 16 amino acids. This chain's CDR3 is CASSQGQTSSGNTIYF. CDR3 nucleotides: TGTGCCAGCAGCCAGGGACAGACGAGCTCTGGAAACACCATATATTTT.

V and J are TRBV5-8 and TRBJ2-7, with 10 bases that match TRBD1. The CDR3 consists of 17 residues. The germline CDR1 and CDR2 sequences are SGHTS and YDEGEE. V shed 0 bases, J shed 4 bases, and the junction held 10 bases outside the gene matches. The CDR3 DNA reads TGTGCCAGCAGCTTGGTACTTGGGACAGGGGCGACGTACGAGCAGTACTTC. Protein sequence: CASSLVLGTGATYEQYF.

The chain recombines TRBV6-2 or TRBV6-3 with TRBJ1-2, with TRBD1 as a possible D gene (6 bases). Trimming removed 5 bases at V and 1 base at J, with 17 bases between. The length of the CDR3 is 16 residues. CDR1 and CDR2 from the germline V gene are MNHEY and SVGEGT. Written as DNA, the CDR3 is TGTGCCAGCAGTCCCCTGCAAGTGGACAGTAACTATGGCTACACCTTC. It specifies CASSPLQVDSNYGYTF.

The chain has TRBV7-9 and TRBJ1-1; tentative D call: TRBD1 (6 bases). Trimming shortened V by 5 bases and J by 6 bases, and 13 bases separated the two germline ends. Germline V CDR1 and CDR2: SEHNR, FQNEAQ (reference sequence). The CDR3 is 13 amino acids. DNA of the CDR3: TGTGCCAGCAGCGAACACAGGGCGGCTGAAGCTTTCTTT. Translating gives CASSEHRAAEAFF.

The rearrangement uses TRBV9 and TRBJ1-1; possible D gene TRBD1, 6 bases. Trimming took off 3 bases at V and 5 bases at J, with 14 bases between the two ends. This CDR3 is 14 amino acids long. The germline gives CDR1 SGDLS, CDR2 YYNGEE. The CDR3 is CASSAQGVLTEAFF. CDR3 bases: TGTGCCAGCAGCGCACAGGGTGTGTTGACTGAAGCTTTCTTT. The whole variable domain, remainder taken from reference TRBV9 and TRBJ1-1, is DSGVTQTPKHLITATGQRVTLRCSPRSGDLSVYWYQQSLDQGLQFLIQYYNGEERAKGNILERFSAQQFPDLHSELNLSSLELGDSALYFCASSAQGVLTEAFFGQGTRLTVV.

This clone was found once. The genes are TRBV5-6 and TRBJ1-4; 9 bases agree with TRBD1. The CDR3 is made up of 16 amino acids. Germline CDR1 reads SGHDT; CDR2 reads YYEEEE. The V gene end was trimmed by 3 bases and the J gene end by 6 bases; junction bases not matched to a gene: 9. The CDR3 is CASSSKPGQGDEKLFF. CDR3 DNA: TGTGCCAGCAGCTCAAAACCGGGACAGGGAGATGAAAAACTGTTTTTT.

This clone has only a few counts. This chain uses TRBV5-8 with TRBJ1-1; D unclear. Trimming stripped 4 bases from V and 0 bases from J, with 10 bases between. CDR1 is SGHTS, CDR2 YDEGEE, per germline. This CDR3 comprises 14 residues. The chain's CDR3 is CASSDDKVNTEAFF. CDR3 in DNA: TGTGCCAGCAGCGACGACAAGGTGAACACTGAAGCTTTCTTT. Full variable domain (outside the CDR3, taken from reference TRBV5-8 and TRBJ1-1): EAGVTQSPTHLIKTRGQQATLRCSPISGHTSVYWYQQALGLGLQFLLWYDEGEERNRGNFPPRFSGRQFPNYSSELNVNALELEDSALYLCASSDDKVNTEAFFGQGTRLTVV.

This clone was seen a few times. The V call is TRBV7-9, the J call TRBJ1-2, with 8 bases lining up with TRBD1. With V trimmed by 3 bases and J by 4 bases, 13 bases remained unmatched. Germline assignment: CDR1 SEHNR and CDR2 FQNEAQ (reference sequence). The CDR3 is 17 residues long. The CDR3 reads CASSFPRTGIEGYGYTF. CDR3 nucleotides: TGTGCCAGCAGCTTTCCCAGGACAGGGATAGAAGGCTATGGCTACACCTTC.

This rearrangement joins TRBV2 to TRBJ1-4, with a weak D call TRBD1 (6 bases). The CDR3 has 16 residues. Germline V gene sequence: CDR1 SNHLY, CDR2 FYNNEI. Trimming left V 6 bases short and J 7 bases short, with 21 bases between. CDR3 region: CASSTTNREYPEKLFF. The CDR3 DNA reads TGTGCCAGCAGCACTACTAACAGGGAATATCCTGAAAAACTGTTTTTT.

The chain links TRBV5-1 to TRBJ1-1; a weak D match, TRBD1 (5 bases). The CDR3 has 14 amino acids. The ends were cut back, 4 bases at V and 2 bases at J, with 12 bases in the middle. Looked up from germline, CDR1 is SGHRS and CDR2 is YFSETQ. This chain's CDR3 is CASSRDSFNTEAFF. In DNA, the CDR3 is TGCGCCAGCAGCCGGGACTCCTTTAACACTGAAGCTTTCTTT.

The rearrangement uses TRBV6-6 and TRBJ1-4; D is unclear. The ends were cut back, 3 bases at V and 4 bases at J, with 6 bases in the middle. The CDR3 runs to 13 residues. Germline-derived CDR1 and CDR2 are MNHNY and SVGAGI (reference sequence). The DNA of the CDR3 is TGTGCCAGCAGTTATGGCAGTAATGAAAAACTGTTTTTT. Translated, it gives CASSYGSNEKLFF.

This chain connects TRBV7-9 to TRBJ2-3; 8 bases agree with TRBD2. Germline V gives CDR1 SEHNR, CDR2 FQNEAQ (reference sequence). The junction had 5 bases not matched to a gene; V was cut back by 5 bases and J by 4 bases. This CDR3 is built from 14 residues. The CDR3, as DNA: TGTGCCAGCAGCCGCCCGGGACTAGCAGATACGCAGTATTTT. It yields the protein CASSRPGLADTQYF.

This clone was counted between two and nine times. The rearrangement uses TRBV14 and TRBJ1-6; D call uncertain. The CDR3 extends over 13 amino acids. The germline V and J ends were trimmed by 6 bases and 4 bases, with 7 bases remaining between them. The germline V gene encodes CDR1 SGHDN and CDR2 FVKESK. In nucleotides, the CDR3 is TGTGCCAGCAGGGGAGATTATAATTCACCCCTCCACTTT. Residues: CASRGDYNSPLHF.

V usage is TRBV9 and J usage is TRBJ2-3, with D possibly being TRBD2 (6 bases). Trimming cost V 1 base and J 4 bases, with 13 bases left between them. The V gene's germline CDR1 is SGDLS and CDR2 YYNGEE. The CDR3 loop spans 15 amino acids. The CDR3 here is CASSVSGASADTQYF. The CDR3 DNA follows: TGTGCCAGCAGCGTAAGTGGGGCTAGCGCAGATACGCAGTATTTT.

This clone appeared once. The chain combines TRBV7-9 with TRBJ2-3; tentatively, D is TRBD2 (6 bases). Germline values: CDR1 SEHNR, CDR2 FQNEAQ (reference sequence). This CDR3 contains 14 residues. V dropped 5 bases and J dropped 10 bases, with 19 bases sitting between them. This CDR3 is CASSQMTRAGSQYF. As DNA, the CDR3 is TGTGCCAGCAGCCAAATGACCCGTGCGGGATCGCAGTATTTT.

The DNA of the CDR3 is TGCGCCAGCCGAGGAGGGTTCCTTTACAATGAGCAGTTCTTC. It codes for CASRGGFLYNEQFF. The chain links TRBV10-1 to TRBJ2-1, with TRBD2 as a possible D gene (6 bases). The V gene lost 8 bases and the J gene lost 4 bases, with 15 bases spanning the gap. CDR1 WNHNN and CDR2 SYGVQD come from the germline V gene (reference sequence). This CDR3 contains 14 residues.

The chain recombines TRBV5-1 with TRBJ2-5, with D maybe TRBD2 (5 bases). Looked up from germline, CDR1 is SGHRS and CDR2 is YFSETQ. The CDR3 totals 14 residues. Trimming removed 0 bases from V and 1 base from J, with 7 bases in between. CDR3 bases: TGCGCCAGCAGCTTGGCCAGCGGCCAAGAGACCCAGTACTTC. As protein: CASSLASGQETQYF.

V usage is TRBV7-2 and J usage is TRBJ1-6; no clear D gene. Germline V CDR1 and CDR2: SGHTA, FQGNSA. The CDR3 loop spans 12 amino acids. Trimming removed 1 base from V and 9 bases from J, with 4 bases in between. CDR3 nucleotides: TGTGCCAGCAGCTTAGACATTTCACCCCTCCACTTT. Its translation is CASSLDISPLHF. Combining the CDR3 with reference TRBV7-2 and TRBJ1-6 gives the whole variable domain GAGVSQSPSNKVTEKGKDVELRCDPISGHTALYWYRQSLGQGLEFLIYFQGNSAPDKSGLPSDRFSAERTGGSVSTLTIQRTQQEDSAVYLCASSLDISPLHFGNGTRLTVT.

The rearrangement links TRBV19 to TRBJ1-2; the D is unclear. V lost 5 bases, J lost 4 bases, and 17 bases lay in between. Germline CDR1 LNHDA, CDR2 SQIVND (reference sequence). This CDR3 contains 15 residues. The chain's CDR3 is CASSPGPGAAYGYTF. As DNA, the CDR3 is TGTGCCAGTAGTCCTGGGCCAGGCGCCGCCTATGGCTACACCTTC.

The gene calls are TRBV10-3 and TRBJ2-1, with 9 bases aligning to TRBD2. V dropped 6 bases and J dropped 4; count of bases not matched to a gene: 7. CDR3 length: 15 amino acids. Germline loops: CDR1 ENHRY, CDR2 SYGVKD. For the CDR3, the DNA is TGTGCCATCAGGCGGGAGGGCAACCCTTACAATGAGCAGTTCTTC. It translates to CAIRREGNPYNEQFF.